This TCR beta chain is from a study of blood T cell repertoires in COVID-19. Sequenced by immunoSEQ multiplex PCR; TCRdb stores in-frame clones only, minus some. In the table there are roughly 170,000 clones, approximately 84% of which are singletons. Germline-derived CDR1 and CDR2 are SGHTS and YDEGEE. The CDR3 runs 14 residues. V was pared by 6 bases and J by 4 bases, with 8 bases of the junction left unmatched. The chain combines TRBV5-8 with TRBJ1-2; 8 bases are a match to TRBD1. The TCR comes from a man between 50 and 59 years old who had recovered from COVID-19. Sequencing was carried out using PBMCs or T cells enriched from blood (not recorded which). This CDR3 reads CASTLQGTGYGYTF. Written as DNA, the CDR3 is TGTGCCAGCACTTTGCAGGGGACAGGCTATGGCTACACCTTC.